Each of the 15 T cell receptor beta chains below was sequenced from the same sample in a study of post-analysis software for immune sequencing data. What these receptors recognize is not known. Every TCR beta cDNA library bore unique molecular identifiers. A single record per CDR3 protein comes from TCRdb applying MiXCR to the PCR reads. This repertoire shows 450,000 to 650,000 distinct CDR3 sequences, about 40% found once; its top ten account for under 2%. Study-level results: TRBV segments more frequent in patients than in controls numbered roughly 5 and included TRBV5-6, TRBV5-1 and TRBV20-1.

The sequencing input was blood. The receptors were sampled from a girl between 10 and 17 years old with multiple sclerosis.

The table lists this clonotype with a count of one. The chain is built from TRBV20-1 and TRBJ2-7, with 8 bases matching TRBD2. V dropped 6 bases and J dropped 4; count of bases not matched to a gene: 8. CDR3 length: 13 residues. Germline V gives CDR1 DFQATT, CDR2 SNEGSKA (reference sequence). The CDR3 is CSASWAGGYEQYF. The CDR3, as DNA: TGCAGTGCAAGCTGGGCGGGAGGTTACGAGCAGTACTTC.

The chain uses TRBV27 and TRBJ1-5, with D uncertain. V lost 7 bases and J 3 bases, leaving 7 bases between the germline ends. This CDR3 contains 12 residues. Germline lookup yields CDR1 MNHEY and CDR2 SMNVEV (reference sequence). As DNA, the CDR3 is TGTGCCAGCACCACCCTCAATCAGCCCCAGCATTTT. Protein: CASTTLNQPQHF.

The chain uses TRBV10-3 and TRBJ1-1; tentatively, D is TRBD1 (5 bases). CDR3 length equals 15 residues. Germline values: CDR1 ENHRY, CDR2 SYGVKD. The V and J ends lost 0 bases and 1 base respectively, with 9 bases between them. CDR3 sequence: CAISESGAGNTEAFF. CDR3 DNA: TGTGCCATCAGTGAGTCCGGGGCTGGGAACACTGAAGCTTTCTTT.

This clonotype was seen a few times. CDR3 bases: TGTGCCAGCAGTCCCATACGCGTGCAGACAGGGATGAGAAACTATGGCTACACCTTC. It specifies CASSPIRVQTGMRNYGYTF. J is TRBJ1-2 and V is TRBV6-1; 7 bases agree with TRBD1. The V gene's germline CDR1 is MNHNS and CDR2 SASEGT. The V segment lost 5 bases and the J segment 2 bases; nucleotides outside the gene matches: 20. This CDR3 region has 19 residues.

The chain couples TRBV6-5 to TRBJ2-1; 13 bases match TRBD2. This CDR3 spans 15 amino acids. V was pared by 6 bases and J by 7 bases, with 6 bases of the junction left unmatched. CDR1 is MNHEY and CDR2 is SVGAGI in the germline V gene. The chain's CDR3 is CASRELAGGWNEQFF. Written as DNA, the CDR3 is TGTGCCAGCAGAGAACTAGCGGGAGGGTGGAATGAGCAGTTCTTC.

This clonotype was recorded a few times. In nucleotides, the CDR3 is TGCAGTGCCCCTACTAGCGGGAGCACAGATACGCAGTATTTT. It specifies CSAPTSGSTDTQYF. This rearrangement joins TRBV20-1 to TRBJ2-3, with 9 bases lining up with TRBD2. The ends lost 6 bases at V and 0 bases at J; junction bases unmatched: 4. The CDR3 extends over 14 amino acids. Germline V gene data show CDR1 as DFQATT and CDR2 as SNEGSKA (reference sequence).

The CDR3 DNA reads as TGTGCCAGCAGCCAGCCCGGGACAGGGGACGAGCAGTACTTC. Amino acids: CASSQPGTGDEQYF. This chain connects TRBV3-1 to TRBJ2-7; 10 bases match TRBD1. Trimming cost V 3 bases and J 5 bases; bases outside gene matches: 4. CDR3 length equals 14 residues. Looked up from germline, CDR1 is LGHDT and CDR2 is YNNKEL (reference sequence).

This clonotype occurred a few times. The chain has TRBV20-1 and TRBJ2-6; either TRBD1 or TRBD2 may supply D (5 bases each). The CDR3 length is 14 residues. Between the trimmed V and J ends, which lost 6 bases and 2 bases, there was a span of 11 bases. Germline loops: CDR1 DFQATT, CDR2 SNEGSKA (reference sequence). This CDR3 is CSAARGTGANVLTF. DNA of the CDR3: TGCAGTGCCGCGAGGGGAACTGGGGCCAACGTCCTGACTTTC.

This clonotype was detected only a few times. The gene calls are TRBV5-1 and TRBJ1-1; maybe TRBD1 (5 bases). V shed 5 bases and J shed 0 bases, with 14 bases lying between them. The germline CDR1 and CDR2 sequences are SGHRS and YFSETQ. The CDR3 has 15 residues. The CDR3 here is CASRGDLAMNTEAFF. CDR3 sequence (DNA): TGCGCCAGCAGGGGGGATTTGGCGATGAACACTGAAGCTTTCTTT.

The gene calls are TRBV29-1 and TRBJ1-1; D ambiguous. Per the germline V gene, CDR1 is SQVTM and CDR2 is ANQGSEA. This CDR3 comprises 12 residues. V lost 6 bases and J 0 bases, leaving 8 bases between the germline ends. CDR3 bases: TGCAGCGTCTGGGGTCTGAACACTGAAGCTTTCTTT. Amino acids: CSVWGLNTEAFF. Full variable domain (missing parts from reference TRBV29-1 and TRBJ1-1): SAVISQKPSRDICQRGTSLTIQCQVDSQVTMMFWYRQQPGQSLTLIATANQGSEATYESGFVIDKFPISRPNLTFSTLTVSNMSPEDSSIYLCSVWGLNTEAFFGQGTRLTVV.

J is TRBJ2-4 and V is TRBV10-3; a possible D gene is TRBD2 (6 bases). Trimming cost V 7 bases and J 13 bases, with 23 bases left between them. Per germline, CDR1 ENHRY and CDR2 SYGVKD. CDR3 length: 14 amino acids. Written as DNA, the CDR3 is TGTGCCATCACCGAGGCCCTAAATCGGAGGGAGCAGTACTTC. Translation gives CAITEALNRREQYF.

The chain uses TRBV20-1 and TRBJ2-7, with 9 bases identical to TRBD2. In germline, CDR1 is DFQATT, CDR2 SNEGSKA (reference sequence). The length of the CDR3 is 12 residues. The V segment lost 6 bases and the J segment 5 bases; nucleotides outside the gene matches: 5. CDR3 bases: TGCAGTGCGCAGCGGGGGGCAGACGAGCAGTACTTC. It translates to CSAQRGADEQYF.

The J gene is TRBJ2-5, the V gene TRBV24-1; D is undetermined. TRBJ2-7 matches the DNA end more closely, so the J call is doubtful. The V gene's germline CDR1 is KGHDR and CDR2 SFDVKD. This CDR3 contains 13 residues. CDR3 in amino acids: CATSDRTEHEQYF. The CDR3, as DNA: TGTGCCACCAGTGACCGAACAGAACACGAGCAGTACTTC.

This clonotype appeared many times. The V call is TRBV10-2, the J call TRBJ2-1; TRBD2 might be the D (6 bases). Per germline, CDR1 WSHSY and CDR2 SAAADI. Trimming removed 8 bases from V and 5 bases from J, with 13 bases in between. The CDR3 has 13 residues. The CDR3 sequence: CASWASVNNEQFF. The CDR3 bases are TGCGCCAGCTGGGCTAGCGTCAACAATGAGCAGTTCTTC.

The V call is TRBV10-3, the J call TRBJ2-1, with D possibly being TRBD2 (6 bases). This CDR3 spans 15 amino acids. Looked up from germline, CDR1 is ENHRY and CDR2 is SYGVKD. Trimming removed 7 bases at V and 1 base at J, with 14 bases between. CDR3: CAITPRELSYNEQFF. CDR3 nucleotides: TGTGCCATCACTCCCCGGGAGTTATCCTACAATGAGCAGTTCTTC.